This entry lists 26 T cell receptor beta chains sequenced from one sample in a study of blood T cells in healthy people across ages. A sample-barcoded 5' primer and a J-beta primer mix were used in a second PCR of about 7 to 12 cycles. TCRdb re-called the 5' RACE reads through MiXCR, storing one row per CDR3 protein. The table has some 900,000 distinct CDR3 sequences, about 48% seen once. Sample: blood. Every receptor here comes from a man aged 25-45 years in good health.

The CDR3 nucleotides are TGTGCCAGCAGTCCTTGGGGCGGCGGGGGCCCCACAGATACGCAGTATTTT. Translated, it gives CASSPWGGGGPTDTQYF. This chain connects TRBV27 to TRBJ2-3; the D gene is possibly TRBD2 (7 bases). The CDR3 extends over 17 amino acids. CDR1 MNHEY and CDR2 SMNVEV come from the germline V gene (reference sequence). V dropped 5 bases and J dropped 2 bases, with 20 bases sitting between them.

This clonotype showed up just a few times. The chain is built from TRBV4-1 and TRBJ1-1; D is perhaps TRBD1 (5 bases). Trimming removed 6 bases from V and 4 bases from J, with 15 bases in between. Per germline, CDR1 MGHRA and CDR2 YSYEKL. CDR3 length equals 14 residues. This CDR3 is CASRGPVRGTEAFF. CDR3 DNA sequence: TGCGCCAGCAGGGGGCCGGTCCGGGGCACTGAAGCTTTCTTT.

This chain links TRBV7-9 with TRBJ2-5; tentatively, D is TRBD1 (5 bases). This CDR3 has 15 amino acids. The V end lost 5 bases, the J end lost 11 bases, and 24 bases lay between the germline ends. Germline CDR1 SEHNR, CDR2 FQNEAQ (reference sequence). The CDR3 here is CASSPQGSFIDEQYF. The CDR3, as DNA: TGTGCCAGCAGCCCCCAGGGTTCCTTTATCGATGAGCAGTACTTC.

For this clonotype: One junction end disagrees with the germline gene, perhaps due to a read error. CDR3 sequence (DNA): TGTGCCTGCAGCGCTAGCGGGGGGGCCTCCAATGAGCAGTTCTTC. Residues: CACSASGGASNEQFF. The V call is TRBV9, the J call TRBJ2-1; 12 bases map to TRBD2. The germline gives CDR1 SGDLS, CDR2 YYNGEE. The CDR3 runs to 15 residues.

This clonotype was counted a few times. The chain couples TRBV6-5 to TRBJ2-1; D assignment may be TRBD1 or TRBD2 (5 bases each). CDR1 and CDR2 (germline): MNHEY, SVGAGI. This CDR3 comprises 15 residues. Between the trimmed V and J ends, which lost 2 bases and 0 bases, there was a span of 8 bases. The CDR3 loop reads CASSYEGNSYNEQFF. The DNA for the CDR3 is TGTGCCAGCAGTTACGAGGGGAACTCCTACAATGAGCAGTTCTTC.

V is TRBV11-3 and J is TRBJ2-7; D is undetermined. The V gene's germline CDR1 is SGHNT and CDR2 YENEEA. The CDR3 extends over 15 amino acids. Deletions cut 5 bases from V and 0 bases from J, with 14 bases between. The CDR3 DNA reads TGTGCCAGCAGCGTAGTCACATTGAGCTCCTACGAGCAGTACTTC. Protein sequence: CASSVVTLSSYEQYF.

J is TRBJ2-7 and V is TRBV7-2; D not certain. The J call may be faulty, since TRBJ2-5 better matches the DNA end. Germline V CDR1 and CDR2: SGHTA, FQGNSA. The CDR3 loop spans 11 amino acids. The CDR3 loop is CASQLLGTQYF. The DNA of the CDR3 is TGTGCCAGCCAGCTCCTAGGGACCCAGTACTTC.

The chain recombines TRBV4-1 with TRBJ1-5, with no clear D. The CDR3 has 15 amino acids. V was clipped by 0 bases and J by 3 bases, with 9 bases between them. Per the germline V gene, CDR1 is MGHRA and CDR2 is YSYEKL. For the CDR3, the DNA is TGCGCCAGCAGCCAAGAGAAAGGGTTCAATCAGCCCCAGCATTTT. Amino acid sequence: CASSQEKGFNQPQHF.

The chain links TRBV20-1 to TRBJ2-1; D gene ambiguous. The V gene lost 6 bases and the J gene lost 0 bases, with 15 bases spanning the gap. Looked up from germline, CDR1 is DFQATT and CDR2 is SNEGSKA (reference sequence). The CDR3 length is 15 residues. CDR3 bases: TGCAGTGCCCATTTCTGGCGGAGCTCCTACAATGAGCAGTTCTTC. Translating it yields CSAHFWRSSYNEQFF.

This clonotype was detected ten times or more. The genes are TRBV20-1 and TRBJ2-3; 10 bases agree with TRBD2. This CDR3 region has 15 residues. Germline loops: CDR1 DFQATT, CDR2 SNEGSKA (reference sequence). With V trimmed by 3 bases and J by 5 bases, 8 bases remained unmatched. For the CDR3, the DNA is TGCAGTGCTAGCAACTCTAGCGGGGGATTAGATACGCAGTATTTT. Amino acids: CSASNSSGGLDTQYF.

The chain couples TRBV6-1 to TRBJ1-2; D not resolved. CDR1 is MNHNS, CDR2 SASEGT, per germline. The V end was cut by 0 bases, the J end by 4 bases, with 12 bases between. The CDR3 length is 15 residues. CDR3: CASSEATRQLYGYTF. As DNA, the CDR3 is TGTGCCAGCAGTGAAGCGACTCGGCAACTCTATGGCTACACCTTC.

The V and J genes are TRBV4-1 and TRBJ1-5, with D uncertain. Germline V gives CDR1 MGHRA, CDR2 YSYEKL. The V end was cut by 0 bases, the J end by 0 bases, with 9 bases between. CDR3 size: 16 residues. The CDR3 protein is CASSQDTQYSNQPQHF. The CDR3 region has the DNA TGCGCCAGCAGCCAAGATACACAGTATAGCAATCAGCCCCAGCATTTT.

Only a few counts were recorded for this clonotype. This chain uses TRBV20-1 with TRBJ2-3, with 8 nucleotides matching TRBD2. Germline V gene sequence: CDR1 DFQATT, CDR2 SNEGSKA (reference sequence). There are 13 residues in the CDR3. With 6 bases clipped from V and 5 bases from J, the junction kept 7 bases outside the gene matches. The CDR3 loop reads CSAQSGGRDTQYF. As DNA, the CDR3 is TGCAGTGCCCAGTCGGGGGGGCGAGATACGCAGTATTTT.

V usage is TRBV7-9 and J usage is TRBJ2-7; D not resolved. CDR3 length: 15 residues. The ends were cut back, 4 bases at V and 4 bases at J, with 17 bases in the middle. Germline CDR1 SEHNR, CDR2 FQNEAQ (reference sequence). In nucleotides, the CDR3 is TGTGCCAGCAGCTGGATGGCAGGCTACCGGTACGAGCAGTACTTC. Translating gives CASSWMAGYRYEQYF.

The sample holds a few counts of this clonotype. The V gene is TRBV29-1, the J gene TRBJ2-3, with TRBD2 matching 9 bases. Germline V gives CDR1 SQVTM, CDR2 ANQGSEA. The CDR3 loop spans 15 amino acids. J was trimmed by 4 bases and V by 5 bases; bases with no gene match: 10. In nucleotides, the CDR3 is TGCAGCGTTCTCCCGATAGCGGGGGATTCAGATACGCAGTATTTT. It translates to CSVLPIAGDSDTQYF.

This clonotype was detected a few times. This chain links TRBV12-3 or TRBV12-4 with TRBJ1-5, with 7 bases fitting TRBD1. The junction had 4 bases not matched to a gene; V was cut back by 5 bases and J by 0 bases. The CDR3 contains 15 residues. The CDR3 coding sequence is TGTGCCAGCAGTAACACAGGGGATAGCAATCAGCCCCAGCATTTT. Its protein is CASSNTGDSNQPQHF.

This clonotype turned up a few times. The chain uses TRBV27 and TRBJ1-2, with TRBD1 matching 7 bases. The CDR3 consists of 15 residues. Germline V gene lookup returns CDR1 MNHEY and CDR2 SMNVEV (reference sequence). The V gene end was trimmed by 0 bases and the J gene end by 4 bases; junction bases not matched to a gene: 5. CDR3 nucleotides: TGTGCCAGCAGTTTATCGGGACAGTACCTCTATGGCTACACCTTC. Translated: CASSLSGQYLYGYTF.

The chain employs TRBV27 and TRBJ2-2, with D tentatively TRBD1 or TRBD2 (5 bases each). The length of the CDR3 is 17 residues. The ends were cut back, 2 bases at V and 1 base at J, with 14 bases in the middle. Germline CDR1 reads MNHEY; CDR2 reads SMNVEV (reference sequence). The CDR3 sequence is CASSLISGQLNTGELFF. The CDR3 bases are TGTGCCAGCAGTTTAATTTCGGGGCAGTTGAACACCGGGGAGCTGTTTTTT.

The CDR3 nucleotides read TGTGCCAGCAGTTGGGACGCGAGCTCCTACGAGCAGTACTTC. Protein product: CASSWDASSYEQYF. J is TRBJ2-7 and V is TRBV27, with D possibly being TRBD1 or TRBD2 (5 bases each). Germline CDR1 reads MNHEY; CDR2 reads SMNVEV (reference sequence). The germline V and J ends were trimmed by 4 bases and 0 bases, with 10 bases remaining between them. This CDR3 contains 14 residues.

The table lists this clonotype with a few counts. This CDR3 is CASSLSRQGYNEQFF. CDR3 bases: TGTGCCAGCAGCTTAAGCAGGCAGGGCTACAATGAGCAGTTCTTC. V usage is TRBV7-2 and J usage is TRBJ2-1; possible D gene TRBD1, 5 bases. Germline CDR1 is SGHTA and CDR2 is FQGNSA. The CDR3 covers 15 residues. Trimming took 2 bases from V and 3 from J, leaving 11 bases between them. The full variable domain, its missing parts supplied by reference TRBV7-2 and TRBJ2-1, is GAGVSQSPSNKVTEKGKDVELRCDPISGHTALYWYRQSLGQGLEFLIYFQGNSAPDKSGLPSDRFSAERTGGSVSTLTIQRTQQEDSAVYLCASSLSRQGYNEQFFGPGTRLTVL.

This chain joins TRBV7-8 and TRBJ2-7; D might be TRBD1 (5 bases). V gave up 0 bases and J gave up 3 bases, with 18 bases separating them. Germline loops: CDR1 SGHVS, CDR2 FQNEAQ. The CDR3 spans 17 residues. DNA for the CDR3: TGTGCCAGCAGCTTAGCCAGGGCCCCCATCTACTACTACGAGCAGTACTTC. Its translation: CASSLARAPIYYYEQYF.

The chain joins TRBV6-6 to TRBJ1-5; TRBD1 might be the D (6 bases). Trimming took 2 bases from V and 3 from J, leaving 8 bases between them. CDR3 length: 14 residues. CDR1 and CDR2 (germline): MNHNY, SVGAGI (reference sequence). In DNA, the CDR3 is TGTGCCAGCAGTTACGGGACAACCAATCAGCCCCAGCATTTT. Residues: CASSYGTTNQPQHF.

For this clonotype: Given a much more abundant clone one base away, this may be a read error. The CDR3 is CASSVGGDTGELFF. CDR3 DNA sequence: TGTGCCAGCAGCGTAGGAGGGGACACCGGGGAGCTGTTTTTT. The chain combines TRBV9 with TRBJ2-2; D tentatively fits TRBD1 or TRBD2 (5 bases each). CDR3 size: 14 residues. Trimming cost V 0 bases and J 3 bases, with 6 bases left between them. The germline V gene has CDR1 SGDLS and CDR2 YYNGEE.

In the case of this clonotype: One end of the junction fails to match germline, which may point to a read error. V usage is TRBV7-9 and J usage is TRBJ1-1, with D perhaps TRBD1 (5 bases). Germline values: CDR1 SEHNR, CDR2 FQNEAQ (reference sequence). The length of the CDR3 is 13 residues. This CDR3 is CVSSPSGGTEAFF. The CDR3 DNA follows: TGTGTCAGCAGCCCCTCGGGGGGCACTGAAGCTTTCTTT.

The sample holds a few counts of this clonotype. V is TRBV25-1 and J is TRBJ2-3; D ambiguous. CDR3 length: 15 residues. Looked up from germline, CDR1 is MGHDK and CDR2 is SYGVNS. The V end was cut by 1 base, the J end by 0 bases, with 8 bases between. The CDR3 here is CASSELKSSTDTQYF. Here the CDR3 DNA reads TGTGCCAGCAGTGAATTAAAGAGTAGCACAGATACGCAGTATTTT.

This clonotype was observed at least ten times. The chain carries TRBV27 and TRBJ1-5; D ambiguous. Germline V lookup: CDR1 MNHEY, CDR2 SMNVEV (reference sequence). This CDR3 has 14 amino acids. The V gene lost 6 bases and the J gene lost 2 bases, with 11 bases spanning the gap. CDR3 sequence: CASRKERGNQPQHF. The CDR3 DNA reads as TGTGCCAGCAGGAAGGAGCGCGGCAATCAGCCCCAGCATTTT.